These 20 T cell receptor beta chains share one sample of origin, sequenced in a study of cytomegalovirus exposure and HLA in healthy donors. 13 Jbeta primers and 60 Vbeta primers were used for the PCR. Libraries were prepared by immunoSEQ multiplex PCR; TCRdb keeps only in-frame clonotypes and omits some of them. The sample comprises 150,000 or so clones, over 60% of which are singletons, and 1.5% to 2% rests with the top ten. Sequencing was performed on PBMCs. These receptors came from a female donor in good health and CMV-seronegative.

The V call is TRBV2, the J call TRBJ2-7, with 8 bases aligning to TRBD2. The germline V gene has CDR1 SNHLY and CDR2 FYNNEI. V lost 7 bases, J lost 0 bases, and 5 bases stayed unmatched. The CDR3 spans 14 residues. CDR3 DNA sequence: TGTGCCAGCAAGCCCGGGACTAGCTCCTACGAGCAGTACTTC. This codes for CASKPGTSSYEQYF. The complete variable domain, with remaining parts taken from reference TRBV2 and TRBJ2-7, reads EPEVTQTPSHQVTQMGQEVILRCVPISNHLYFYWYRQILGQKVEFLVSFYNNEISEKSEIFDDQFSVERPDGSNFTLKIRSTKLEDSAMYFCASKPGTSSYEQYFGPGTRLTVT.

V usage is TRBV19 and J usage is TRBJ1-4; 9 bases align to TRBD1. The V segment lost 6 bases and the J segment 8 bases; nucleotides outside the gene matches: 7. Germline CDR1 LNHDA, CDR2 SQIVND (reference sequence). CDR3 size: 14 residues. The CDR3 region has the DNA TGTGCCAGTAGAACGTGGGACAGGGAGGAAAAACTGTTTTTT. Its protein is CASRTWDREEKLFF. Based on the CDR3 plus reference TRBV19 and TRBJ1-4, the full variable domain is DGGITQSPKYLFRKEGQNVTLSCEQNLNHDAMYWYRQDPGQGLRLIYYSQIVNDFQKGDIAEGYSVSREKKESFPLTVTSAQKNPTAFYLCASRTWDREEKLFFGSGTQLSVL.

This clone has only a few counts. As DNA, the CDR3 is TGTGCCAGCAGCGTAGAGATGAACACTGAAGCTTTCTTT. It codes for CASSVEMNTEAFF. V and J are TRBV7-3 and TRBJ1-1; no clear D. Trimming left V 5 bases short and J 0 bases short, with 7 bases between. The germline V gene encodes CDR1 SGHTA and CDR2 FQGTGA. The CDR3 length is 13 residues.

CDR3 region: CASSVDTGDVTEAFF. As DNA, the CDR3 is TGTGCCAGCAGCGTAGACACAGGGGACGTCACTGAAGCTTTCTTT. This chain links TRBV9 with TRBJ1-1; 7 bases fit TRBD1. The CDR3 covers 15 residues. The V gene end was trimmed by 0 bases and the J gene end by 4 bases; junction bases not matched to a gene: 6. Germline V CDR1 and CDR2: SGDLS, YYNGEE.

The J gene is TRBJ1-2, the V gene TRBV28, with 8 bases matching TRBD1. CDR1 is MDHEN and CDR2 is SYDVKM in the germline V gene. The CDR3 extends over 14 amino acids. Germline trimming cut 4 bases from V and 4 bases from J; bases unmatched to any gene: 5. The CDR3 DNA is TGTGCCAGCAGTTCCAGGGGGCACGGCTATGGCTACACCTTC. Translating it yields CASSSRGHGYGYTF.

The chain couples TRBV2 to TRBJ2-5; TRBD2 agrees at 7 bases. TRBJ2-7 matches the DNA end more closely, so the J call is doubtful. CDR3 length equals 14 residues. Looked up from germline, CDR1 is SNHLY and CDR2 is FYNNEI. The CDR3 spells CASMSAGEAYEQYF. The CDR3 bases are TGTGCCAGCATGTCGGCGGGGGAAGCCTACGAGCAGTACTTC.

The chain combines TRBV7-3 with TRBJ2-7; D perhaps matches TRBD2 (5 bases). V shed 3 bases and J shed 5 bases, with 14 bases lying between them. Germline loops: CDR1 SGHTA, CDR2 FQGTGA. The CDR3 runs to 14 residues. The CDR3 protein is CASSFRGPKDEQYF. In DNA form, the CDR3 reads TGTGCCAGCAGCTTCCGGGGTCCAAAGGACGAGCAGTACTTC.

The chain uses TRBV10-1 and TRBJ2-1; 10 bases fit TRBD1. The V gene's germline CDR1 is WNHNN and CDR2 SYGVQD (reference sequence). The CDR3 extends over 18 amino acids. The trim removed 6 bases at V and 7 bases at J, leaving 18 bases unmatched. In DNA form, the CDR3 reads TGCGCCAGCAGCGACTCATCACCCGGGACAGGGGTAAAAAATGAGCAGTTCTTC. Translating it yields CASSDSSPGTGVKNEQFF.

The J gene is TRBJ1-1, the V gene TRBV28; D call uncertain. The CDR3 extends over 14 amino acids. The germline CDR1 and CDR2 sequences are MDHEN and SYDVKM. Trimming removed 2 bases at V and 1 base at J, with 8 bases between. The CDR3 sequence is CASSLPPRNTEAFF. Written as DNA, the CDR3 is TGTGCCAGCAGTTTACCCCCCAGGAACACTGAAGCTTTCTTT.

The V gene is TRBV7-2, the J gene TRBJ2-3; 8 bases line up with TRBD2. Germline V gene lookup returns CDR1 SGHTA and CDR2 FQGNSA. Trimming cost V 3 bases and J 5 bases; bases outside gene matches: 4. CDR3 size: 14 residues. The CDR3 DNA reads TGTGCCAGCAGCTTCCGGGGGGGGCAAGATACGCAGTATTTT. Translation: CASSFRGGQDTQYF.

The V call is TRBV4-2, the J call TRBJ1-1; D is perhaps TRBD1 (5 bases). CDR1 and CDR2 (germline): LGHNA, YNFKEQ. This CDR3 spans 16 amino acids. V was cut by 4 bases and J by 1 base, with 16 bases left in between. DNA for the CDR3: TGTGCCAGCAGCCCCCAAGATCTAAGGGGGAACACTGAAGCTTTCTTT. It is translated as CASSPQDLRGNTEAFF.

This rearrangement joins TRBV13 to TRBJ1-6; TRBD1 might be the D (6 bases). Germline V gene sequence: CDR1 PRHDT, CDR2 FYEKMQ (reference sequence). The ends were cut back, 6 bases at V and 9 bases at J, with 21 bases in the middle. CDR3 length equals 16 residues. The CDR3 coding sequence is TGTGCCAGCAGGGACACCGGCAAGGGGGTATCTTCACCCCTCCACTTT. Translating it yields CASRDTGKGVSSPLHF. The full variable domain, with the rest looked up from reference TRBV13 and TRBJ1-6, is AAGVIQSPRHLIKEKRETATLKCYPIPRHDTVYWYQQGPGQDPQFLISFYEKMQSDKGSIPDRFSAQQFSDYHSELNMSSLELGDSALYFCASRDTGKGVSSPLHFGNGTRLTVT.

This sequence joins TRBV9 and TRBJ2-1; 9 bases are a match to TRBD2. The V and J ends lost 5 bases and 0 bases, in that order; junction bases with no gene match: 0. Germline loops: CDR1 SGDLS, CDR2 YYNGEE. This CDR3 is built from 14 residues. The CDR3 sequence: CASRRGGSYNEQFF. As DNA, the CDR3 is TGTGCCAGCAGGCGGGGGGGCTCCTACAATGAGCAGTTCTTC. The variable domain in full, completed from reference TRBV9 and TRBJ2-1, reads DSGVTQTPKHLITATGQRVTLRCSPRSGDLSVYWYQQSLDQGLQFLIQYYNGEERAKGNILERFSAQQFPDLHSELNLSSLELGDSALYFCASRRGGSYNEQFFGPGTRLTVL.

The chain carries TRBV27 and TRBJ2-5, with D possibly TRBD2 on 6 matching bases. The V gene lost 5 bases and the J gene lost 0 bases, with 7 bases spanning the gap. Per the germline V gene, CDR1 is MNHEY and CDR2 is SMNVEV (reference sequence). The length of the CDR3 is 13 residues. CDR3 in amino acids: CASSRLDQETQYF. CDR3 in DNA: TGTGCCAGCAGTCGACTAGACCAAGAGACCCAGTACTTC.

J is TRBJ1-1 and V is TRBV7-2; D remains unclear. Germline lookup yields CDR1 SGHTA and CDR2 FQGNSA. The CDR3 spans 13 residues. The V end lost 6 bases, the J end lost 0 bases, and 8 bases lay between the germline ends. Here the CDR3 reads CASSTTVNTEAFF. CDR3 coding DNA: TGTGCCAGCAGTACCACAGTGAACACTGAAGCTTTCTTT.

V gene TRBV6-1 combines with J gene TRBJ1-1; 7 nucleotides match TRBD1. Germline trimming cut 6 bases from V and 6 bases from J; bases unmatched to any gene: 10. This CDR3 has 14 residues. The germline CDR1 and CDR2 sequences are MNHNS and SASEGT. The DNA for the CDR3 is TGTGCCAGCAGACTGGACAGGTCAACCGCTGAAGCTTTCTTT. This translates into CASRLDRSTAEAFF.

With regard to this clone: A read error may account for a junction end that differs from germline. The chain employs TRBV6-6 and TRBJ1-2; D is unclear. Germline assignment: CDR1 MNHNY and CDR2 SVGAGI (reference sequence). The CDR3 loop spans 13 amino acids. The chain's CDR3 is CASSPQGGGSSRF. CDR3 in DNA: TGTGCCAGCAGTCCCCAAGGCGGAGGGTCAAGTCGGTTC.

The rearrangement uses TRBV6-1 and TRBJ2-7; D not certain. Trimming stripped 5 bases from V and 2 bases from J, with 13 bases between. The germline V gene encodes CDR1 MNHNS and CDR2 SASEGT. The CDR3 extends over 14 amino acids. CDR3 amino acids: CASSSSRSTYEQYF. Written as DNA, the CDR3 is TGTGCCAGCAGTTCAAGCAGGTCTACCTACGAGCAGTACTTC.

The chain employs TRBV5-6 and TRBJ2-5; tentative D call: TRBD1 (6 bases). CDR3 length: 13 amino acids. Trimming took off 0 bases at V and 7 bases at J, with 10 bases between the two ends. Germline V gene data show CDR1 as SGHDT and CDR2 as YYEEEE. CDR3 amino acids: CASSLATTGTQYF. The CDR3 DNA follows: TGTGCCAGCAGCTTGGCCACGACAGGGACCCAGTACTTC.

The chain couples TRBV30 to TRBJ1-2; D may be TRBD1 (6 bases). Germline V gene lookup returns CDR1 GTSNPN and CDR2 SVGIG (reference sequence). V lost 1 base, J lost 1 base, and 25 bases lay in between. The CDR3 consists of 19 residues. DNA of the CDR3: TGTGCCTGGAGTGGTAGAGGGGTCGGTCAGGGGTCCCATAACTATGGCTACACCTTC. Amino acids: CAWSGRGVGQGSHNYGYTF.